One sample yielded the 14 T cell receptor beta chains listed below, sequenced in a study of blood T cells in healthy people across ages. Combining a sample-barcoded 5' primer with a J-beta primer mix, a second PCR ran for roughly 7 to 12 cycles. MiXCR, run by TCRdb on the 5' RACE reads, gives a single entry per CDR3 protein. The table has just under 550,000 distinct CDR3 sequences, 24% seen once. The same data also went into a second study, on T cells of mothers and their children.

Specimen: blood. The receptors originated from a boy between 10 and 17 years old in good health.

The chain has TRBV12-3 or TRBV12-4 and TRBJ1-2; no reliable D call. Between the trimmed V and J ends, which lost 3 bases and 2 bases, there was a span of 16 bases. The CDR3 totals 16 residues. As DNA, the CDR3 is TGTGCCAGCAGTTTGCGGAACTATGATGGAAACTATGGCTACACCTTC. Translating it yields CASSLRNYDGNYGYTF.

This clonotype was recorded a few times. The gene calls are TRBV2 and TRBJ2-2, with D hard to call. Per germline, CDR1 SNHLY and CDR2 FYNNEI. The CDR3 runs 16 residues. Between the trimmed V and J ends, which lost 8 bases and 1 base, there was a span of 17 bases. As DNA, the CDR3 is TGTGCCAGCGTCCCGGCCTCGGGCGGGAACACCGGGGAGCTGTTTTTT. Amino acids: CASVPASGGNTGELFF.

The rearrangement joins TRBV7-9 to TRBJ1-2, with unresolved D. The V end was cut by 5 bases, the J end by 4 bases, with 14 bases between. Germline V gene sequence: CDR1 SEHNR, CDR2 FQNEAQ (reference sequence). The CDR3 runs 14 residues. Here the CDR3 reads CASSGNQKPYGYTF. CDR3 DNA sequence: TGTGCCAGCAGCGGGAATCAAAAGCCCTATGGCTACACCTTC.

This chain uses TRBV4-1 with TRBJ2-5; D remains ambiguous. The tail of the sequence fits TRBJ2-1 better, so the J call may be wrong. Per the germline V gene, CDR1 is MGHRA and CDR2 is YSYEKL. The CDR3 loop spans 13 amino acids. CDR3 in DNA: TGCGCCAGCAGCCAAGATCGCGAGAATGAGCAGTTCTTC. This sequence encodes CASSQDRENEQFF.

This chain uses TRBV29-1 with TRBJ1-2; 8 nucleotides line up with TRBD1. CDR3 length: 15 amino acids. CDR1 and CDR2 from the germline V gene are SQVTM and ANQGSEA. Trimming took 4 bases from V and 8 from J; bases not matched to a gene: 15. CDR3 bases: TGCAGCGTTGGACAGAAGCCCGGGACAGGAGGCGGCTACACCTTC. Protein product: CSVGQKPGTGGGYTF.

This chain connects TRBV6-1 to TRBJ2-1; the D is unclear. The CDR3 is made up of 14 amino acids. Germline CDR1 and CDR2: MNHNS and SASEGT. The V end lost 5 bases, the J end lost 3 bases, and 11 bases lay between the germline ends. This chain's CDR3 is CASSRTVDYNEQFF. The CDR3 region has the DNA TGTGCCAGCAGTAGGACCGTCGACTACAATGAGCAGTTCTTC.

This clonotype was counted a few times. One end of the junction does not line up with germline, which may come from a read error. The V call is TRBV7-7, the J call TRBJ2-5; 7 bases fit TRBD1. CDR1 is SSHAT and CDR2 is FNYEAQ in the germline V gene (reference sequence). The CDR3 runs 14 residues. The chain's CDR3 is CASSQTGKLGTQYF. The DNA for the CDR3 is TGTGCTAGCAGCCAGACAGGGAAGCTTGGGACCCAGTACTTC. The whole variable domain, filled in from reference TRBV7-7 and TRBJ2-5, reads GAGVSQSPRYKVTKRGQDVTLRCDPISSHATLYWYQQALGQGPEFLTYFNYEAQPDKSGLPSDRFSAERPEGSISTLTIQRTEQRDSAMYRCASSQTGKLGTQYFGPGTRLLVL.

This clonotype was seen many times. V gene TRBV6-1 combines with J gene TRBJ2-1, with D maybe TRBD2 (6 bases). The CDR3 runs to 16 residues. V shed 0 bases and J shed 0 bases, with 9 bases lying between them. Germline-derived CDR1 and CDR2 are MNHNS and SASEGT. CDR3 bases: TGTGCCAGCAGTGAAGCGCTTAGCGGCTCCTACAATGAGCAGTTCTTC. The encoded protein is CASSEALSGSYNEQFF.

The chain combines TRBV4-1 with TRBJ1-2; 8 bases fit TRBD1. Germline V gene data show CDR1 as MGHRA and CDR2 as YSYEKL. Trimming removed 4 bases from V and 4 bases from J; junction bases left unmatched: 8. The CDR3 sequence is 15 residues long. The CDR3 sequence: CASSPISGGGYGYTF. CDR3 DNA: TGCGCCAGCAGCCCCATATCAGGGGGCGGCTATGGCTACACCTTC.

The genes are TRBV5-6 and TRBJ1-2; no firm D call. The ends were cut back, 3 bases at V and 0 bases at J, with 12 bases in the middle. Germline CDR1 SGHDT, CDR2 YYEEEE. CDR3 length equals 15 residues. The CDR3 is CASSSYGRTNYGYTF. DNA for the CDR3: TGTGCCAGCAGCTCCTACGGACGGACTAACTATGGCTACACCTTC. The full variable domain, with the rest looked up from reference TRBV5-6 and TRBJ1-2, is DAGVTQSPTHLIKTRGQQVTLRCSPKSGHDTVSWYQQALGQGPQFIFQYYEEEERQRGNFPDRFSGHQFPNYSSELNVNALLLGDSALYLCASSSYGRTNYGYTFGSGTRLTVV.

This clonotype was seen a handful of times. The chain links TRBV28 to TRBJ1-1; D not resolved. CDR1 and CDR2 from the germline V gene are MDHEN and SYDVKM. Trimming pared 4 bases from V and 11 bases from J, leaving 8 bases between. The CDR3 spans 10 residues. The CDR3, as DNA: TGTGCCAGCAGTTCCCGGAGGGCTTTCTTT. Its protein is CASSSRRAFF.

This clonotype showed up just a few times. The chain links TRBV7-9 to TRBJ1-2; D not certain. Germline V gives CDR1 SEHNR, CDR2 FQNEAQ (reference sequence). V was clipped by 5 bases and J by 8 bases, with 24 bases between them. The CDR3 contains 16 residues. The CDR3 loop is CASSEDDGIVSEGYTF. DNA of the CDR3: TGTGCCAGCAGCGAGGACGACGGTATCGTCTCAGAAGGCTACACCTTC.

The CDR3 DNA sequence: TGCAGTGCTAGAGTGGGGAAGACCCAGTACTTC. Its protein product is CSARVGKTQYF. The chain combines TRBV20-1 with TRBJ2-5, with D unresolved. Trimming took off 1 base at V and 6 bases at J, with 6 bases between the two ends. CDR3 length equals 11 residues. Germline V gene sequence: CDR1 DFQATT, CDR2 SNEGSKA (reference sequence).

The chain recombines TRBV6-2 or TRBV6-3 with TRBJ2-5; D is possibly TRBD2 (5 bases). V was pared by 6 bases and J by 4 bases, with 9 bases between. This CDR3 spans 12 amino acids. Looked up from germline, CDR1 is MNHEY and CDR2 is SVGEGT. This CDR3 is CASRLARETQYF. The CDR3 DNA sequence: TGTGCCAGCAGGCTAGCTCGAGAGACCCAGTACTTC.